Listed below are T cell receptor beta chains from one sample, sequenced in a study of siplizumab effects on memory and regulatory T cells. Measured with immunoSEQ multiplex PCR; TCRdb has only the in-frame clones, and not every one. The data hold about 27,000 clones, with more than 65% observed a single time. Source material: memory CD4+ T cells sorted from blood. The receptor source for this set is a human donor in good health. CDR3s include the opening cysteine and the closing phenylalanine or tryptophan. The D gene is left open where the match is weak.

d_call	j_call	v_call	cdr3_aa
TRBD1	TRBJ2-7	TRBV11-3	CASSSPGQGINEQYF
TRBD1	TRBJ1-6	TRBV30	CAWSEGQGVPLHF
TRBD1	TRBJ2-1	TRBV5-1	CASSQGAREQFF
TRBD1	TRBJ1-1	TRBV7-2	CASSFATRTGYSAFF
-	TRBJ2-1	TRBV27	CASSRGNPRGPSHEQFF
TRBD2	TRBJ2-7	TRBV2	CASRETSGPYEQYF
-	TRBJ1-5	TRBV28	CASRVAGNQPQHF
-	TRBJ2-3	TRBV19	CASNTGATDTQYF
-	TRBJ2-3	TRBV30	CAWTGVDTQYF
-	TRBJ1-1	TRBV19	CASSIGGAMNTEAFF
-	TRBJ1-2	TRBV2	CASRARGYGYTF
-	TRBJ2-5	TRBV6-1	CASSGTYQETQYF
TRBD1	TRBJ1-2	TRBV13	CASSLWTGLDYGYTF
TRBD1	TRBJ1-6	TRBV5-6	CASSVGQGDSPLHF
TRBD1	TRBJ1-2	TRBV28	CASGFYLGQDYGYTF
-	TRBJ2-1	TRBV10-2	CASREARGKPDNEQFF
-	TRBJ1-2	TRBV2	CASVPETNYGYTF